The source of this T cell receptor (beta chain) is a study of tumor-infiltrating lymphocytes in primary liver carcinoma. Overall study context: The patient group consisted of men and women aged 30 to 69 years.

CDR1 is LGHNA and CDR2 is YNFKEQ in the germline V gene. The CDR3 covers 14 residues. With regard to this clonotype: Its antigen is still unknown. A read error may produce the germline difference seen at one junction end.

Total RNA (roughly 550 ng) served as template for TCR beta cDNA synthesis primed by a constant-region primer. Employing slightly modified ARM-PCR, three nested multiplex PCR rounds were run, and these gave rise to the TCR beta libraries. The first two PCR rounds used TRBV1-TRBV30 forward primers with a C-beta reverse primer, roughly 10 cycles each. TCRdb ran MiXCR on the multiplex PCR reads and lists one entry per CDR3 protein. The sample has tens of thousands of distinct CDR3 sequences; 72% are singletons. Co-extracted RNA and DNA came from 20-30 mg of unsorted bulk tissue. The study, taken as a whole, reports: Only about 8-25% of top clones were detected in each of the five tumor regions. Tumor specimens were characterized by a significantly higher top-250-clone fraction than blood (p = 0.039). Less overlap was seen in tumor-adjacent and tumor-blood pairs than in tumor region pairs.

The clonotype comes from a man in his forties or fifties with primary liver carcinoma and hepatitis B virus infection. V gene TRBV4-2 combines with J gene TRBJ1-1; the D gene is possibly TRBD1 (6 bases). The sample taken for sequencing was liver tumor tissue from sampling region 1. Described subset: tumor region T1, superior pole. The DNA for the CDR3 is TGTACCAGCAGCCAAGATCGGACAGTGACTGAAGCTTTCTTC. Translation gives CTSSQDRTVTEAFF.